The sequence of this TCR beta chain was determined in a study of OX40 agonist ivuxolimab in advanced cancers. Some clones are missing from TCRdb's copy, which holds only in-frame ones; the method was immunoSEQ multiplex PCR. Of around 150,000 clones in the sample, under 95% were seen once. The ends were cut back, 1 base at V and 6 bases at J, with 17 bases in the middle. Germline assignment: CDR1 MGHRA and CDR2 YSYEKL. There are 16 residues in the CDR3. The J gene is TRBJ2-3, the V gene TRBV4-1, with D unclear. The clonotype was recovered from an adult with an advanced solid tumor such as melanoma, head and neck, liver or kidney cancer. This sample comprised CD4+ or CD8+ T cells sorted from blood, obtained in a trial of the OX40 agonist ivuxolimab. In DNA form, the CDR3 reads TGCGCCAGCAGCCAAGTTAACATTCTCGCGTTCGATACGCAGTATTTT. Its translation is CASSQVNILAFDTQYF.